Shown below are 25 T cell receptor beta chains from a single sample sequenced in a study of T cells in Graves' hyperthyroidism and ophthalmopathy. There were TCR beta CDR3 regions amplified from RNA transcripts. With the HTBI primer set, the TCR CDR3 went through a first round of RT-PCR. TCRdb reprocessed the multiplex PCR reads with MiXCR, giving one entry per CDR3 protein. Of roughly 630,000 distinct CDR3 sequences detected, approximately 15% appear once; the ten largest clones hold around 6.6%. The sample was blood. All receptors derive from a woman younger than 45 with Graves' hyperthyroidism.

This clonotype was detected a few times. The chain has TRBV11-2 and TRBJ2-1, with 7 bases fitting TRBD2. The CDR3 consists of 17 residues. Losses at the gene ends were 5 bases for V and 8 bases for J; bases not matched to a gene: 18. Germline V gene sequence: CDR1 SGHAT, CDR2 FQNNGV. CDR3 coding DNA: TGTGCCAGCAGCCCCCGTGGAGCGGGAATAGATGTCTATGAGCAGTTCTTC. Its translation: CASSPRGAGIDVYEQFF. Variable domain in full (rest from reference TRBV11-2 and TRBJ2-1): EAGVAQSPRYKIIEKRQSVAFWCNPISGHATLYWYQQILGQGPKLLIQFQNNGVVDDSQLPKDRFSAERLKGVDSTLKIQPAKLEDSAVYLCASSPRGAGIDVYEQFFGPGTRLTVL.

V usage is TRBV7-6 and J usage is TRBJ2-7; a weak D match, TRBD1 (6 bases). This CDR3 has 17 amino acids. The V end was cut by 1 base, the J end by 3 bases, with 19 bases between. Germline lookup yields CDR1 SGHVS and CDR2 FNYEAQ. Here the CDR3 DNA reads TGTGCCAGCAGCTTAGATCACCCTCAGGGGATGATCTACGAGCAGTACTTC. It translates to CASSLDHPQGMIYEQYF.

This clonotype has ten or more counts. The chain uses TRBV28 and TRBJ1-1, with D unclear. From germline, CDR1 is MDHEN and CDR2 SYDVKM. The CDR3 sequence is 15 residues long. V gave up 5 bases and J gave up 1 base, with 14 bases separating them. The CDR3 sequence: CASSPPLRTNTEAFF. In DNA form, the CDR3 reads TGTGCCAGCAGTCCCCCTCTACGGACGAACACTGAAGCTTTCTTT.

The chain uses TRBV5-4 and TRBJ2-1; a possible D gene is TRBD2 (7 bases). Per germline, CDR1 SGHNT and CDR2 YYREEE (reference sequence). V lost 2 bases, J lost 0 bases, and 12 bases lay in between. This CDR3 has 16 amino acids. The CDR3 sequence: CASSLRGAGSYNEQFF. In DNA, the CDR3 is TGTGCCAGCAGCTTACGGGGGGCAGGCTCCTACAATGAGCAGTTCTTC.

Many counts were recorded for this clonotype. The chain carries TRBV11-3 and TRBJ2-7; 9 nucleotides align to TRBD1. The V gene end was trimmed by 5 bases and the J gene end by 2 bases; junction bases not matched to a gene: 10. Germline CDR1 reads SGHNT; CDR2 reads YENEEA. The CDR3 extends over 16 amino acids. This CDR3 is CASSEPGQGETYEQYF. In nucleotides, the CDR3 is TGTGCCAGCAGCGAGCCGGGACAGGGTGAGACCTACGAGCAGTACTTC. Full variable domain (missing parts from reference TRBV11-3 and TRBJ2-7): EAGVVQSPRYKIIEKKQPVAFWCNPISGHNTLYWYLQNLGQGPELLIRYENEEAVDDSQLPKDRFSAERLKGVDSTLKIQPAELGDSAVYLCASSEPGQGETYEQYFGPGTRLTVT.

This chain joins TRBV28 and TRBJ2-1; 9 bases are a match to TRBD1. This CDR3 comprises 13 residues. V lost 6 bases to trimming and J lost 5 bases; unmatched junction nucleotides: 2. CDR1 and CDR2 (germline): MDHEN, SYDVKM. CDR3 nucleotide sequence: TGTGCCAGCAGAACAGGGGGCCACAATGAGCAGTTCTTC. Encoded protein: CASRTGGHNEQFF.

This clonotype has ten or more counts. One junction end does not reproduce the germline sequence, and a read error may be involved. CDR3 residues: CAGRGLGTDTQYF. The CDR3 DNA reads TGTGCCGGCAGGGGGCTGGGAACAGATACGCAGTATTTT. V and J are TRBV7-2 and TRBJ2-3; 8 nucleotides match TRBD1. CDR1 SGHTA and CDR2 FQGNSA come from the germline V gene. This CDR3 has 13 amino acids.

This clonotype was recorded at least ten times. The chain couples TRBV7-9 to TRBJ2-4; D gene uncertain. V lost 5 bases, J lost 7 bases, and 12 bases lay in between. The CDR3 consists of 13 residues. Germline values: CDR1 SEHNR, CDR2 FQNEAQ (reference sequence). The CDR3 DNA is TGTGCCAGCAGCCCCCCCCGGTCCAACATTCAGTACTTC. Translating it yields CASSPPRSNIQYF.

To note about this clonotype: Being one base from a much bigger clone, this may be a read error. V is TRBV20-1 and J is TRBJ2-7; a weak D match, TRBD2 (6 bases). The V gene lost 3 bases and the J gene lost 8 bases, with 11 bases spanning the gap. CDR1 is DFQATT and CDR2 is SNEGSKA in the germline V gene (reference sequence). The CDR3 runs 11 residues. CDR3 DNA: TGCAGTGCTAGCGGGAGTAGCAAGCAGTACTTC. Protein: CSASGSSKQYF.

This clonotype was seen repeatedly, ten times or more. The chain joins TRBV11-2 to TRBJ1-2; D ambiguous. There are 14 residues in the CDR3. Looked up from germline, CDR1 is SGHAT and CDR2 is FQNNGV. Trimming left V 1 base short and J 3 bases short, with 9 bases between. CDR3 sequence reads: CASSLADGHYGYTF. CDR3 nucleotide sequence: TGTGCCAGCAGCTTAGCGGACGGACACTATGGCTACACCTTC. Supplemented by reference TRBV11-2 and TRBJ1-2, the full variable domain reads EAGVAQSPRYKIIEKRQSVAFWCNPISGHATLYWYQQILGQGPKLLIQFQNNGVVDDSQLPKDRFSAERLKGVDSTLKIQPAKLEDSAVYLCASSLADGHYGYTFGSGTRLTVV.

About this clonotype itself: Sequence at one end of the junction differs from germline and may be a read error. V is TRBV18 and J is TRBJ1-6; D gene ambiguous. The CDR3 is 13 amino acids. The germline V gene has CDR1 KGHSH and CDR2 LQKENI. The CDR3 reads CAGSTRVDSPLHF. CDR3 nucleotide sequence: TGTGCCGGCTCTACGAGGGTGGATTCACCCCTCCACTTT.

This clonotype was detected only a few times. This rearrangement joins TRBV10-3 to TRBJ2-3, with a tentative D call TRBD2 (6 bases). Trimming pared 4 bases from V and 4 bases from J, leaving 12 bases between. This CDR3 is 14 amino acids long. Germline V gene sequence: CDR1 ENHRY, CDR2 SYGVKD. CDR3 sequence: CAISASGSSDTQYF. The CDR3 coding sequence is TGTGCCATCAGTGCGTCCGGGAGTTCAGATACGCAGTATTTT.

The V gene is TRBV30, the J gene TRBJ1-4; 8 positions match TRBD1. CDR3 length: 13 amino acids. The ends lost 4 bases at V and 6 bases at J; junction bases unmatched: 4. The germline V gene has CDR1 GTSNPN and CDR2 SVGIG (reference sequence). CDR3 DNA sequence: TGTGCCTGGACCCAGGACAGGGATGAAAAACTGTTTTTT. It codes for CAWTQDRDEKLFF.

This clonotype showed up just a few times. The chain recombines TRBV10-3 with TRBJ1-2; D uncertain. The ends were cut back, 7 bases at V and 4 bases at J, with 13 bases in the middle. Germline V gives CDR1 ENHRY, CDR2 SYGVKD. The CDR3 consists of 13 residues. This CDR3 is CAITTGAPYGYTF. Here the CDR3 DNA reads TGTGCCATCACCACGGGAGCCCCCTATGGCTACACCTTC.

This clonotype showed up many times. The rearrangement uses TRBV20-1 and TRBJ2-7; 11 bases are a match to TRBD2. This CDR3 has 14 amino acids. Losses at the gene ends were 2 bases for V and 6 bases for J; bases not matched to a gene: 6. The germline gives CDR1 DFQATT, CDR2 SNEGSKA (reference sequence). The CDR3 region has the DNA TGCAGTGCTAGACCACCCGGGACTAGCGGCGAGCAGTACTTC. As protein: CSARPPGTSGEQYF.

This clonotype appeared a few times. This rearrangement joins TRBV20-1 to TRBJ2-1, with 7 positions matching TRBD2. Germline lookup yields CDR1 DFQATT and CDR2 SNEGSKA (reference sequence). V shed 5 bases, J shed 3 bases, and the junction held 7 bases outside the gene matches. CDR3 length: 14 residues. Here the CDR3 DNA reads TGCAGTGCTCCCCTGGGCGGGAGCTACAATGAGCAGTTCTTC. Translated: CSAPLGGSYNEQFF.

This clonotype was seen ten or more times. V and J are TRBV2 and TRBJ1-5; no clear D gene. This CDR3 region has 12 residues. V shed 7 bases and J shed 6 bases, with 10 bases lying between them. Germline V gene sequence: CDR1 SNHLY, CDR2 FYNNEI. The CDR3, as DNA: TGTGCCAGCACACCGGGTCCTCAGCCCCAGCATTTT. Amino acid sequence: CASTPGPQPQHF.

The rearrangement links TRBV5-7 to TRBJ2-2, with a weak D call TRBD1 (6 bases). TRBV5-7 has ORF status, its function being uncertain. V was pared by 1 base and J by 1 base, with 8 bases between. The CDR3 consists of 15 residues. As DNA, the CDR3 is TGTGCCAGCAGCTTGACAGGGATGAACACCGGGGAGCTGTTTTTT. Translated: CASSLTGMNTGELFF.

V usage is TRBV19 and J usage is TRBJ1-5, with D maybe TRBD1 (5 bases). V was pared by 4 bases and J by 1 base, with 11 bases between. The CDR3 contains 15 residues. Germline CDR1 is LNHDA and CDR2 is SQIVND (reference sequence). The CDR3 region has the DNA TGTGCCAGTAGTAGCGGGGGAGGGAGCAATCAGCCCCAGCATTTT. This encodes CASSSGGGSNQPQHF. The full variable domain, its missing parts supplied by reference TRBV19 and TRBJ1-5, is DGGITQSPKYLFRKEGQNVTLSCEQNLNHDAMYWYRQDPGQGLRLIYYSQIVNDFQKGDIAEGYSVSREKKESFPLTVTSAQKNPTAFYLCASSSGGGSNQPQHFGDGTRLSIL.

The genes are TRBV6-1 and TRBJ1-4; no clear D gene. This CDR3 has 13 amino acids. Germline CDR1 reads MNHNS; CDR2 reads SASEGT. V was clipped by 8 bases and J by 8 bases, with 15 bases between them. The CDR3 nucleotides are TGTGCCAGCGAGAGCGGCGGTAGAGAAAAACTGTTTTTT. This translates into CASESGGREKLFF.

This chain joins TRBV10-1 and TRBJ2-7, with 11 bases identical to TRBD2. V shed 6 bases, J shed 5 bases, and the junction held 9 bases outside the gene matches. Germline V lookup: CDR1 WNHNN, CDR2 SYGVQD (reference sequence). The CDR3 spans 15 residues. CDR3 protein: CASSELAGDSDEQYF. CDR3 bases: TGCGCCAGCAGCGAACTAGCGGGAGATTCCGACGAGCAGTACTTC.

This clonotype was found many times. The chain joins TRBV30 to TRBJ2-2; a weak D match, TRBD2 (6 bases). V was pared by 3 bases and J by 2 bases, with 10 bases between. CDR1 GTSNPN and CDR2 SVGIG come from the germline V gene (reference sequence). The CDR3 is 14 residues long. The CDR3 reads CAWSDGGNTGELFF. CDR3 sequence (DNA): TGTGCCTGGAGCGACGGGGGTAACACCGGGGAGCTGTTTTTT.

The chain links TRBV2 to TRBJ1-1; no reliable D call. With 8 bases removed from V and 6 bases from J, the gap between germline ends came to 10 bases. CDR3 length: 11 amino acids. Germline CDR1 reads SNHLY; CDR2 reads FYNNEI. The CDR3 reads CASLGESEAFF. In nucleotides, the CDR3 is TGTGCCAGCCTAGGAGAGTCTGAAGCTTTCTTT.

The chain's CDR3 is CASSYWKEPATNEKLFF. DNA of the CDR3: TGTGCCAGCAGTTATTGGAAGGAGCCGGCAACTAATGAAAAACTGTTTTTT. The chain carries TRBV6-1 and TRBJ1-4, with D unclear. This CDR3 has 17 residues. Per the germline V gene, CDR1 is MNHNS and CDR2 is SASEGT. The germline V and J ends were trimmed by 5 bases and 0 bases, with 16 bases remaining between them.

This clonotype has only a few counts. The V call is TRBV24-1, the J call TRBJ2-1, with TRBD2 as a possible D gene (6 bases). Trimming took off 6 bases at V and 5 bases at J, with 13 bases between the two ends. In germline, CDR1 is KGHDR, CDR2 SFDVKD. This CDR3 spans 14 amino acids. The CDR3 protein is CATSSGVMDNEQFF. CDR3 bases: TGTGCCACCAGTTCGGGGGTTATGGACAATGAGCAGTTCTTC.